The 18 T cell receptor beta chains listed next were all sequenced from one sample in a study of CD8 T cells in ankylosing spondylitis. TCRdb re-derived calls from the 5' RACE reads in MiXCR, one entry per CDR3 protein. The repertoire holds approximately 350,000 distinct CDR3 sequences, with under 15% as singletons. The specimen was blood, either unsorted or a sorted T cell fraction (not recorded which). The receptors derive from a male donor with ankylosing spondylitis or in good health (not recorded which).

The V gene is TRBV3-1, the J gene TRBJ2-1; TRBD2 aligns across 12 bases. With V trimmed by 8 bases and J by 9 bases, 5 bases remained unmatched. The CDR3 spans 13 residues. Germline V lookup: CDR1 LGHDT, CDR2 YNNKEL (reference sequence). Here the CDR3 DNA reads TGTGCCAGCTCCCTACTAGCGGGAGGTGAGCAGTTCTTC. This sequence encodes CASSLLAGGEQFF.

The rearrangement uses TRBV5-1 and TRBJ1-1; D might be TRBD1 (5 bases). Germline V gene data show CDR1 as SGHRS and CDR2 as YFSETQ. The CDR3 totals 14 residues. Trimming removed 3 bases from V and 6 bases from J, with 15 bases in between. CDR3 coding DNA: TGCGCCAGCAGCTGGGGAGGGGATGGCGCTGAAGCTTTCTTT. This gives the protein CASSWGGDGAEAFF.

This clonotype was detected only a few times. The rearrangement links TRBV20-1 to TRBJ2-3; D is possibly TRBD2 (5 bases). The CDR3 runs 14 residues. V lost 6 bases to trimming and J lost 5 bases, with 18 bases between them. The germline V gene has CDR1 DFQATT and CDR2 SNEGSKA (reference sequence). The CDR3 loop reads CSAQGGGFKDTQYF. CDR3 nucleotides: TGCAGTGCCCAAGGAGGCGGGTTCAAAGATACGCAGTATTTT.

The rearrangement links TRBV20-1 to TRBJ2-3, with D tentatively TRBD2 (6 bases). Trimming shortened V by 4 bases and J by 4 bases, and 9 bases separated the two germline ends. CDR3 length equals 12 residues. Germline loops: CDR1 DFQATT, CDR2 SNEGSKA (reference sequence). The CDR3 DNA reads TGCAGTGCTACGGGAGCAGCAGATACGCAGTATTTT. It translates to CSATGAADTQYF.

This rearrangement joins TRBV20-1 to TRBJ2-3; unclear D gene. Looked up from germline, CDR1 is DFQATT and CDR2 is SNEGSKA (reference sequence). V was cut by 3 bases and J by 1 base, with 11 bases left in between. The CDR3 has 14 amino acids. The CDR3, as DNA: TGCAGTGCTAGGTCACATGGGGGCACAGATACGCAGTATTTT. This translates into CSARSHGGTDTQYF.

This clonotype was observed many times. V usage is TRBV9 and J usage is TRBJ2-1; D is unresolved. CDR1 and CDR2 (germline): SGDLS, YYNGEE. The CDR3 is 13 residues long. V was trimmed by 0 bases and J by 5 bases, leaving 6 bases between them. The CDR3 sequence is CASSVGVNNEQFF. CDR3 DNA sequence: TGTGCCAGCAGCGTAGGCGTCAACAATGAGCAGTTCTTC.

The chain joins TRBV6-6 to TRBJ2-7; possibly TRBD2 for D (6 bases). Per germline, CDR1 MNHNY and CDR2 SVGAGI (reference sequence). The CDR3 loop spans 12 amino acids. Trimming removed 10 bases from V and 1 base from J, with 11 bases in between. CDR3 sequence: CATSGTSYEQYF. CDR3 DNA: TGTGCCACCTCGGGGACTTCCTACGAGCAGTACTTC.

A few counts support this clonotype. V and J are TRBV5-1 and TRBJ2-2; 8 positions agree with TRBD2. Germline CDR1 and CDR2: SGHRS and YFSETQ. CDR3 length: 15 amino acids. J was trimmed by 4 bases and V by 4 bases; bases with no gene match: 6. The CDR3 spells CASSRAGGGTGELFF. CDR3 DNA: TGCGCCAGCAGCCGCGCGGGAGGAGGCACCGGGGAGCTGTTTTTT.

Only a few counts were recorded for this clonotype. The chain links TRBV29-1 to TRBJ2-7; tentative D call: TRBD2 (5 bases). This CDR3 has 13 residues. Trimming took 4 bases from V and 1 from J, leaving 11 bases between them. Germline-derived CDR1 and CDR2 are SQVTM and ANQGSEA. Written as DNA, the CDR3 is TGCAGCGTTGCGGTTCAGCGGTCCTACGAGCAGTACTTC. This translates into CSVAVQRSYEQYF.

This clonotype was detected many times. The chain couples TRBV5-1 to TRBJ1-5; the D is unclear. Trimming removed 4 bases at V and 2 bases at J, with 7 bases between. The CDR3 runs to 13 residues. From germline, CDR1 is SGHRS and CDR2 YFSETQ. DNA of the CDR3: TGCGCCAGCAGCGAGTTAGGCAATCAGCCCCAGCATTTT. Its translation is CASSELGNQPQHF.

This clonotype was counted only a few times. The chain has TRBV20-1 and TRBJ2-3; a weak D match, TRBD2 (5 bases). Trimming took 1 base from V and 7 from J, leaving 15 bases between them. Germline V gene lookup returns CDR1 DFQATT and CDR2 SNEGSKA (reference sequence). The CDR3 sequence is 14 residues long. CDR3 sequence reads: CSARGDYPPNTQYF. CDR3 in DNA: TGCAGTGCTAGAGGCGACTACCCCCCTAATACGCAGTATTTT.

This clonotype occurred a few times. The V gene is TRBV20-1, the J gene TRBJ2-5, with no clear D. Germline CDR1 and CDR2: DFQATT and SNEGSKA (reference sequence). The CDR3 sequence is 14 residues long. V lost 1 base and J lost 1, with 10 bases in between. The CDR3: CSARASRSQETQYF. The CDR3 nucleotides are TGCAGTGCTAGAGCCTCGCGGAGCCAAGAGACCCAGTACTTC.

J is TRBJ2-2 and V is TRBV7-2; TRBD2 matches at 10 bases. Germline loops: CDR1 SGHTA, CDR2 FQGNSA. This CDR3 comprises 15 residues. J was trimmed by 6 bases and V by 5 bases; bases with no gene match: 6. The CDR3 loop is CASSIDSGGPGELFF. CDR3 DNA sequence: TGTGCCAGCAGCATTGATAGCGGGGGGCCCGGGGAGCTGTTTTTT.

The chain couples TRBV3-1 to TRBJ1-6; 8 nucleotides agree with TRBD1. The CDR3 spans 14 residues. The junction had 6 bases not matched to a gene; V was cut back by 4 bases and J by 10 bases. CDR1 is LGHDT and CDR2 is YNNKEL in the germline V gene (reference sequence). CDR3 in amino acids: CASSLRDRSSPLHF. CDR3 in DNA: TGTGCCAGCAGCCTCCGGGACAGGTCATCACCCCTCCACTTT.

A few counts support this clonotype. CDR3 bases: TGTGCCAGCAGTCTCGGACCCAAGGGATGGACGACCCAGTACTTC. It codes for CASSLGPKGWTTQYF. The chain recombines TRBV6-1 with TRBJ2-5; D is ambiguous. V shed 5 bases and J shed 7 bases, with 20 bases lying between them. The CDR3 is 15 residues long. Germline V lookup: CDR1 MNHNS, CDR2 SASEGT.

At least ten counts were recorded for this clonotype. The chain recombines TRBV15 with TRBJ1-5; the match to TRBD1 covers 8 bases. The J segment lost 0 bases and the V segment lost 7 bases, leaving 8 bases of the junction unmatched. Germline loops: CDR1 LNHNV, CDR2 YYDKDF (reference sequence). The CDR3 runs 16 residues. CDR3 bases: TGTGCCACCACCCACAGGGGGGAATATAGCAATCAGCCCCAGCATTTT. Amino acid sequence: CATTHRGEYSNQPQHF.

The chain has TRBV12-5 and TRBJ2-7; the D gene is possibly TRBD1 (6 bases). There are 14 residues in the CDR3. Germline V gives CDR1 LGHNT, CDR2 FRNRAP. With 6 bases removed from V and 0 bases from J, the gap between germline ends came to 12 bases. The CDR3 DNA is TGTGCTAGTGGCCCCCGGACAGCCTCCTACGAGCAGTACTTC. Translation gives CASGPRTASYEQYF. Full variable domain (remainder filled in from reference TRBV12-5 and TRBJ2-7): DARVTQTPRHKVTEMGQEVTMRCQPILGHNTVFWYRQTMMQGLELLAYFRNRAPLDDSGMPKDRFSAEMPDATLATLKIQPSEPRDSAVYFCASGPRTASYEQYFGPGTRLTVT.

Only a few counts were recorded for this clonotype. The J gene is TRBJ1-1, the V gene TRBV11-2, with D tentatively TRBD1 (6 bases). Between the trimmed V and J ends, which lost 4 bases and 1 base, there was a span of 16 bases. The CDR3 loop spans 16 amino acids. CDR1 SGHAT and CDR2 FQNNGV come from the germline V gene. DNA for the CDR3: TGTGCCAGCAGCTCGCTAAACAGGGATGGGAACACTGAAGCTTTCTTT. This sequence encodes CASSSLNRDGNTEAFF.